Listed here are 23 T cell receptor beta chains from one sample, sequenced in a study of early T cells in non-severe SARS-CoV-2 infection. TCRdb called the 5' RACE reads again in MiXCR, with one record for every CDR3 protein. The sample carries tens of thousands of distinct CDR3 sequences, around 6.8% recorded once. What was sequenced was whole blood. The receptors derive from an adult who was a healthcare worker with PCR-confirmed SARS-CoV-2 infection or an uninfected control (not recorded which).

CDR3 region: CAISEKGQGAYGYTF. CDR3 sequence (DNA): TGTGCCATCAGTGAGAAGGGACAGGGGGCCTATGGCTACACCTTC. This rearrangement joins TRBV10-3 to TRBJ1-2, with TRBD1 identical over 12 bases. The CDR3 has 15 amino acids. Trimming cost V 2 bases and J 4 bases; bases outside gene matches: 2. Germline-derived CDR1 and CDR2 are ENHRY and SYGVKD.

The V and J genes are TRBV9 and TRBJ2-2, with 8 bases identical to TRBD1. This CDR3 spans 19 amino acids. Per germline, CDR1 SGDLS and CDR2 YYNGEE. J was trimmed by 1 base and V by 4 bases; bases with no gene match: 15. The DNA for the CDR3 is TGTGCCAGCAGCCTGGCCGGGACAGGAGCCTTTAAGAACACCGGGGAGCTGTTTTTT. This encodes CASSLAGTGAFKNTGELFF.

The chain couples TRBV5-1 to TRBJ2-5; tentative D call: TRBD1 (6 bases). V was cut by 3 bases and J by 3 bases, with 12 bases left in between. Germline assignment: CDR1 SGHRS and CDR2 YFSETQ. CDR3 length: 14 amino acids. CDR3 in amino acids: CASSWDTVKETQYF. The CDR3, as DNA: TGCGCCAGCAGCTGGGACACCGTAAAAGAGACCCAGTACTTC.

This clonotype has a count of ten or more. The rearrangement joins TRBV11-3 to TRBJ2-2; possible D gene TRBD2, 5 bases. CDR3 length: 15 amino acids. The V end was cut by 1 base, the J end by 7 bases, with 13 bases between. Looked up from germline, CDR1 is SGHNT and CDR2 is YENEEA. The chain's CDR3 is CASSLGEGEVGELFF. The CDR3 nucleotides are TGTGCCAGCAGCTTAGGCGAGGGTGAGGTCGGGGAGCTGTTTTTT. Looking up the rest from reference TRBV11-3 and TRBJ2-2 gives the full variable domain: EAGVVQSPRYKIIEKKQPVAFWCNPISGHNTLYWYLQNLGQGPELLIRYENEEAVDDSQLPKDRFSAERLKGVDSTLKIQPAELGDSAVYLCASSLGEGEVGELFFGEGSRLTVL.

This clonotype was seen repeatedly, ten times or more. The gene calls are TRBV5-4 and TRBJ1-1; D not certain. V shed 0 bases and J shed 1 base, with 7 bases lying between them. The germline V gene encodes CDR1 SGHNT and CDR2 YYREEE (reference sequence). CDR3 length equals 14 residues. CDR3: CASSLEAGNTEAFF. The CDR3, as DNA: TGTGCCAGCAGCTTGGAGGCTGGGAACACTGAAGCTTTCTTT.

Relative to its sample, this clonotype is medium-sized. The V call is TRBV6-2 or TRBV6-3, the J call TRBJ2-1; TRBD2 is a possible D gene (5 bases). CDR1 is MNHEY and CDR2 is SVGEGT in the germline V gene. The CDR3 loop spans 14 amino acids. The ends were cut back, 7 bases at V and 1 base at J, with 11 bases in the middle. The CDR3 here is CASTSGGSYNEQFF. CDR3 coding DNA: TGTGCCAGCACCAGCGGAGGATCCTACAATGAGCAGTTCTTC.

This clonotype was picked up many times. This chain connects TRBV29-1 to TRBJ1-1; 8 bases are shared with TRBD1. Germline-derived CDR1 and CDR2 are SQVTM and ANQGSEA. This CDR3 comprises 16 residues. Trimming cost V 5 bases and J 1 base; bases outside gene matches: 12. The CDR3: CSVPLGQGSGNTEAFF. CDR3 DNA sequence: TGCAGCGTTCCACTCGGACAGGGTAGCGGGAACACTGAAGCTTTCTTT.

V gene TRBV6-5 combines with J gene TRBJ1-6; 7 bases align to TRBD1. V trimming: 0 bases; J trimming: 5 bases; junction bases outside the gene matches: 7. CDR1 is MNHEY and CDR2 is SVGAGI in the germline V gene. This CDR3 is 17 amino acids long. The CDR3 DNA reads as TGTGCCAGCAGTTACTCGGGCCCGACAGGGAATAATTCACCCCTCCACTTT. Its translation is CASSYSGPTGNNSPLHF.

This clonotype is medium-sized in the sample. The gene calls are TRBV12-3 or TRBV12-4 and TRBJ2-2; no definite D call. The V end lost 6 bases, the J end lost 1 base, and 12 bases lay between the germline ends. The CDR3 is made up of 15 amino acids. The CDR3 nucleotides are TGTGCCAGCAGCACCACAATCCTGAACACCGGGGAGCTGTTTTTT. It yields the protein CASSTTILNTGELFF.

In this sample, this clonotype turned up a few times. This chain uses TRBV5-6 with TRBJ1-1; TRBD1 aligns across 7 bases. Germline loops: CDR1 SGHDT, CDR2 YYEEEE. V trimming: 1 base; J trimming: 6 bases; junction bases outside the gene matches: 6. There are 14 residues in the CDR3. The CDR3 DNA sequence: TGTGCCAGCAGCTTGTACAGGGGTTTGGCTGAAGCTTTCTTT. Translated, it gives CASSLYRGLAEAFF.

This clonotype has at least ten counts. In DNA, the CDR3 is TGTGCCAGCAGTCAAGGGGCGGGGGTTCAAGAGACCCAGTACTTC. Translated, it gives CASSQGAGVQETQYF. V gene TRBV7-9 combines with J gene TRBJ2-5; TRBD2 matches at 7 bases. The germline V gene has CDR1 SEHNR and CDR2 FQNEAQ (reference sequence). The CDR3 is 15 residues long. Losses at the gene ends were 6 bases for V and 2 bases for J; bases not matched to a gene: 9.

This clonotype showed up many times. The chain is built from TRBV5-1 and TRBJ2-7; D is undetermined. This CDR3 has 15 residues. Between the trimmed V and J ends, which lost 5 bases and 1 base, there was a span of 16 bases. CDR1 SGHRS and CDR2 YFSETQ come from the germline V gene. In DNA, the CDR3 is TGCGCCAGCAGACCCACACTTGAGATGTCCTACGAGCAGTACTTC. It is translated as CASRPTLEMSYEQYF. Based on the CDR3 plus reference TRBV5-1 and TRBJ2-7, the full variable domain is KAGVTQTPRYLIKTRGQQVTLSCSPISGHRSVSWYQQTPGQGLQFLFEYFSETQRNKGNFPGRFSGRQFSNSRSEMNVSTLELGDSALYLCASRPTLEMSYEQYFGPGTRLTVT.

As to this clonotype: A much larger clone sits a single nucleotide away, making a read error possible. The CDR3: CASSSGTQGGNYFGYTF. The CDR3 region has the DNA TGTGCCAGCAGCTCCGGGACGCAGGGAGGGAATTACTTTGGCTACACCTTC. The chain recombines TRBV7-6 with TRBJ1-2; perhaps TRBD1 as D (5 bases). CDR3 length equals 17 residues. Trimming stripped 4 bases from V and 7 bases from J, with 25 bases between. CDR1 SGHVS and CDR2 FNYEAQ come from the germline V gene.

This clonotype was found many times. This chain links TRBV7-2 with TRBJ2-1; TRBD2 matches 7 bases. V was clipped by 1 base and J by 10 bases; unmatched bases: 10. The CDR3 sequence is 15 residues long. Germline assignment: CDR1 SGHTA and CDR2 FQGNSA. The CDR3 sequence: CASSLEGTTYREQFF. Written as DNA, the CDR3 is TGTGCCAGCAGCTTAGAAGGGACTACCTACCGAGAGCAGTTCTTC.

This clonotype was seen only a few times. The genes are TRBV15 and TRBJ1-6; D uncertain. V gave up 1 base and J gave up 6 bases, with 7 bases separating them. Germline V CDR1 and CDR2: LNHNV, YYDKDF (reference sequence). The CDR3 has 14 residues. The CDR3, as DNA: TGTGCCACCAGCAGAGTAGAGGTTAATTCACCCCTCCACTTT. Encoded protein: CATSRVEVNSPLHF.

At least ten counts were recorded for this clonotype. This chain connects TRBV4-2 to TRBJ2-5, with D unclear. The V gene lost 0 bases and the J gene lost 1 base, with 6 bases spanning the gap. This CDR3 has 14 amino acids. Germline-derived CDR1 and CDR2 are LGHNA and YNFKEQ. CDR3 residues: CASSQDLFQETQYF. The CDR3 nucleotides read TGTGCCAGCAGCCAAGATCTGTTCCAAGAGACCCAGTACTTC.

Here the CDR3 DNA reads TGTGCCAGCAGTTTTCCAGACAGGTCCAACTATGGCTACACCTTC. Translation: CASSFPDRSNYGYTF. The V call is TRBV27, the J call TRBJ1-2; tentative D call: TRBD1 (6 bases). CDR1 MNHEY and CDR2 SMNVEV come from the germline V gene (reference sequence). The CDR3 length is 15 residues. Trimming took off 3 bases at V and 2 bases at J, with 13 bases between the two ends.

The chain is built from TRBV5-1 and TRBJ1-2, with unresolved D. The CDR3 length is 15 residues. CDR1 and CDR2 (germline): SGHRS, YFSETQ. Trimming cost V 7 bases and J 4 bases, with 20 bases left between them. The DNA for the CDR3 is TGCGCCAGCGGGGATACCGGGTATGTGAGCTATGGCTACACCTTC. This encodes CASGDTGYVSYGYTF.

This clonotype was counted a few times. The rearrangement uses TRBV10-1 and TRBJ1-2; no clear D gene. Trimming took 5 bases from V and 1 from J, leaving 8 bases between them. Germline-derived CDR1 and CDR2 are WNHNN and SYGVQD (reference sequence). CDR3 size: 13 residues. The chain's CDR3 is CASSSQVNYGYTF. The CDR3 DNA follows: TGCGCCAGCAGTTCTCAGGTTAACTATGGCTACACCTTC.

The chain combines TRBV20-1 with TRBJ2-6; perhaps TRBD2 as D (5 bases). This CDR3 is built from 18 residues. Trimming removed 0 bases at V and 0 bases at J, with 15 bases between. Germline V gene data show CDR1 as DFQATT and CDR2 as SNEGSKA (reference sequence). The DNA of the CDR3 is TGCAGTGCTAGAGATCACGGGGATCCGAACTCTGGGGCCAACGTCCTGACTTTC. It specifies CSARDHGDPNSGANVLTF.

The chain couples TRBV7-8 to TRBJ1-2, with D possibly TRBD1 on 5 matching bases. This CDR3 is 14 amino acids long. Germline V gives CDR1 SGHVS, CDR2 FQNEAQ. V lost 3 bases and J lost 4, with 12 bases in between. CDR3 protein: CASSFGDRLYGYTF. The CDR3 region has the DNA TGTGCCAGCAGCTTCGGGGACCGGCTCTATGGCTACACCTTC.

The chain uses TRBV3-1 and TRBJ2-7, with TRBD1 identical over 10 bases. This CDR3 has 14 amino acids. From germline, CDR1 is LGHDT and CDR2 YNNKEL (reference sequence). Losses at the gene ends were 4 bases for V and 3 bases for J; bases not matched to a gene: 3. Here the CDR3 DNA reads TGTGCCAGCAGCCCCCGGGACAGGGGCTACGAGCAGTACTTC. Translation gives CASSPRDRGYEQYF.

This clonotype was observed many times. J is TRBJ2-3 and V is TRBV10-1, with D hard to call. Germline V gene lookup returns CDR1 WNHNN and CDR2 SYGVQD (reference sequence). Trimming stripped 2 bases from V and 7 bases from J, with 4 bases between. The CDR3 length is 11 residues. In DNA, the CDR3 is TGCGCCAGCAGTGAGAGTCATACGCAGTATTTT. It specifies CASSESHTQYF.